These T cell receptor beta chains were read from a single sample in a study of shared clonotypes between healthy human individuals. The method was immunoSEQ multiplex PCR; TCRdb's version includes in-frame clones alone and lacks a portion of them. The sample shows 2 million to 2.5 million clones, around 93% of them seen only once. Specimen: naive CD4+ T cells from PBMCs. Receptors were obtained from a man aged 18 to 30 in good health. Some clones in this sample may be carry-over from other donors' samples. Both conserved end residues are part of each CDR3. A D gene is named only where the DNA matches it firmly. Not every row has a clone size; where given, it reads once, few, many or a size class.

>TRBV23-1|18|TRBJ2-7|-|-
CASSQSRPGERGGYEQYF
TGCGCCAGCAGTCAATCGAGGCCAGGGGAGAGGGGCGGATACGAGCAGTACTTC
>TRBV30|13|TRBJ1-1|-|-
CAWSGGEDTEAFF
TGTGCCTGGAGTGGGGGGGAGGACACTGAAGCTTTCTTT
>TRBV6-6|13|TRBJ1-3|-|-
CASRPGQENPIYF
TGTGCCAGCAGACCTGGACAAGAGAATCCCATATATTTT
>TRBV5-1|15|TRBJ1-2|-|TRBD1
CASSPDRGSNYGYTF
TGCGCCAGCAGCCCAGACAGGGGAAGTAACTATGGCTACACCTTC
>TRBV9|17|TRBJ2-1|once|-
CASSVGVRDKPYNEQFF
TGTGCCAGCAGCGTAGGGGTGAGGGACAAGCCTTACAATGAGCAGTTCTTC
>TRBV6-6|15|TRBJ2-7|-|-
CASSYGTRSSYEQYF
TGTGCCAGCAGTTACGGGACAAGGAGCTCCTACGAGCAGTACTTC
>TRBV5-1|17|TRBJ2-2|-|TRBD2
CASSWGSTGGPTGELFF
TGCGCCAGCAGCTGGGGTAGTACGGGAGGCCCCACCGGGGAGCTGTTTTTT
>TRBV11-2|17|TRBJ2-2|-|TRBD2
CASSPSTSGNFGGELFF
TGTGCCAGCAGCCCGAGCACTAGCGGGAATTTTGGCGGGGAGCTGTTTTTT
>TRBV28|19|TRBJ2-1|-|TRBD2
CASSHKTSGRALPYNEQFF
TGTGCCAGCAGTCACAAGACTAGCGGGAGGGCCTTACCCTACAATGAGCAGTTCTTC
>TRBV28|15|TRBJ1-4|-|-
CASSFRGAANEKLFF
TGTGCCAGCAGTTTCCGGGGAGCGGCTAATGAAAAACTGTTTTTT